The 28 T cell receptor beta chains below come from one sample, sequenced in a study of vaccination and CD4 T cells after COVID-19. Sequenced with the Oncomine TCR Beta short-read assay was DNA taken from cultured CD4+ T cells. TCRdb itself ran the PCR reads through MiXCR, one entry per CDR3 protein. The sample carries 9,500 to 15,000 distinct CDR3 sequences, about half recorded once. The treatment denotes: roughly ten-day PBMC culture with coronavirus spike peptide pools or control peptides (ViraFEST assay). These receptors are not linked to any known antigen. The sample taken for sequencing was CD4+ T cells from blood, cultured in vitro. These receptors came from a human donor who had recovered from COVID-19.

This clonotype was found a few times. The CDR3 DNA reads as TGCAGTGCCCTTGGCCTAGGACAGGGGACGGCAGATACGCAGTATTTT. It is translated as CSALGLGQGTADTQYF. The chain couples TRBV20-1 to TRBJ2-3, with 9 bases matching TRBD1. The V segment lost 6 bases and the J segment 4 bases; nucleotides outside the gene matches: 14. Germline lookup yields CDR1 DFQATT and CDR2 SNEGSKA (reference sequence). CDR3 length equals 16 residues.

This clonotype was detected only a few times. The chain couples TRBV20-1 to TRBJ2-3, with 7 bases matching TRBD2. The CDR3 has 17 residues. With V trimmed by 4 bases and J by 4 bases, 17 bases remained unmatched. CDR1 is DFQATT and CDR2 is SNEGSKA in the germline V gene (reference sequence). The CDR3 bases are TGCAGTGCTAACCGCCAAAAAGGACTAGTCAACCCAGATACGCAGTATTTT. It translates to CSANRQKGLVNPDTQYF.

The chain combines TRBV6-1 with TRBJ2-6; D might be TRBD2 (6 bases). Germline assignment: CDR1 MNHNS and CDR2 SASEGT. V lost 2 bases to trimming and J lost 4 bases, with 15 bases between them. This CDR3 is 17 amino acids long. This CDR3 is CASSERRVAAGANVLTF. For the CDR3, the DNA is TGTGCCAGCAGTGAAAGGAGGGTAGCGGCGGGGGCCAACGTCCTGACTTTC.

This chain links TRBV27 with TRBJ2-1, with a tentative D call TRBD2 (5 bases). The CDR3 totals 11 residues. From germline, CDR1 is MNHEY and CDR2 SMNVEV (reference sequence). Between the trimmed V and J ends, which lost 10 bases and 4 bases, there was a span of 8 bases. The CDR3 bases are TGTGCCACCACGGGATACAATGAGCAGTTCTTC. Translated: CATTGYNEQFF.

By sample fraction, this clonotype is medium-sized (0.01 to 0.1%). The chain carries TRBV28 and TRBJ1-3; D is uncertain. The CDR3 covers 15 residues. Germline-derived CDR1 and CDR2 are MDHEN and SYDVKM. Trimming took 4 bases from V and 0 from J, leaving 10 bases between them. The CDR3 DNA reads TGTGCCAGCAGTTCCGACTTCAGCTCTGGAAACACCATATATTTT. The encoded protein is CASSSDFSSGNTIYF. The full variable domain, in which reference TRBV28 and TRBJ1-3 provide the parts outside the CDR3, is DVKVTQSSRYLVKRTGEKVFLECVQDMDHENMFWYRQDPGLGLRLIYFSYDVKMKEKGDIPEGYSVSREKKERFSLILESASTNQTSMYLCASSSDFSSGNTIYFGEGSWLTVV.

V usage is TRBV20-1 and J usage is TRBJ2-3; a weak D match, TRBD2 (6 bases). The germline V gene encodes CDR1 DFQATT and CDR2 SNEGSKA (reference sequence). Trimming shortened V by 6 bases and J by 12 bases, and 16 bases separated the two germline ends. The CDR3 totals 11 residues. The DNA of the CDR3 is TGCAGTGCCCTCCCGGGAGCCAATCAGTATTTT. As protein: CSALPGANQYF.

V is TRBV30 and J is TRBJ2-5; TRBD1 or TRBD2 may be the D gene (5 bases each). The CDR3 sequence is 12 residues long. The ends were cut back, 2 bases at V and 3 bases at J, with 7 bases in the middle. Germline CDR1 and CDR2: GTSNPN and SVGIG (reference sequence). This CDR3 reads CAWSRGEETQYF. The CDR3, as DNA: TGTGCCTGGAGTCGAGGGGAAGAGACCCAGTACTTC.

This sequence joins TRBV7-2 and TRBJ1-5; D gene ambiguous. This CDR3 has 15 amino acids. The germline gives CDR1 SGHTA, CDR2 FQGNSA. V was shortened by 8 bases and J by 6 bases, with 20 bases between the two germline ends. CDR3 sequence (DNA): TGTGCCAGCGGCTACTCCACCCCGGGGAGTCAGCCCCAGCATTTT. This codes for CASGYSTPGSQPQHF. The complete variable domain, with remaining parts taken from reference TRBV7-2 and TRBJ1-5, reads GAGVSQSPSNKVTEKGKDVELRCDPISGHTALYWYRQSLGQGLEFLIYFQGNSAPDKSGLPSDRFSAERTGGSVSTLTIQRTQQEDSAVYLCASGYSTPGSQPQHFGDGTRLSIL.

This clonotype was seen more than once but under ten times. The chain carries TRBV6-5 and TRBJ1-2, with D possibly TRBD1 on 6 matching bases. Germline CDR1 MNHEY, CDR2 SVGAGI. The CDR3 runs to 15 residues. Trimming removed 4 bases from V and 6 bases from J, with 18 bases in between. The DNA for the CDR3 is TGTGCCAGCAGTTTATCATATGGGACAACTGATGGCTACACCTTC. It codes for CASSLSYGTTDGYTF.

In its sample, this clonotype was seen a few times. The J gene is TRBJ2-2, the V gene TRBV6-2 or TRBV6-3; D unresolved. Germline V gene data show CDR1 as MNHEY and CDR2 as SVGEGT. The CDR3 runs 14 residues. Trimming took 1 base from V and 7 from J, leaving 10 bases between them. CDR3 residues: CASSYWAWGGELFF. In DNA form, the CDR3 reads TGTGCCAGCAGTTACTGGGCGTGGGGCGGGGAGCTGTTTTTT.

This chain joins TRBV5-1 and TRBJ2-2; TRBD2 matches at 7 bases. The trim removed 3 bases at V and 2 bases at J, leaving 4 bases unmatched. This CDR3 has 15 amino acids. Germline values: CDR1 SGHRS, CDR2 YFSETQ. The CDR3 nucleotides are TGCGCCAGCAGCTCCGGACTAGGTAACACCGGGGAGCTGTTTTTT. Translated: CASSSGLGNTGELFF.

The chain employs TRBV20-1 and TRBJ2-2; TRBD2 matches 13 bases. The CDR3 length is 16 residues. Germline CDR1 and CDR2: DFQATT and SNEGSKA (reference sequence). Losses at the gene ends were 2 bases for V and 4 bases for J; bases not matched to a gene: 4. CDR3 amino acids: CSARHTSGRVTGELFF. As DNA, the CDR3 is TGCAGTGCTAGACACACTAGCGGGAGGGTCACCGGGGAGCTGTTTTTT.

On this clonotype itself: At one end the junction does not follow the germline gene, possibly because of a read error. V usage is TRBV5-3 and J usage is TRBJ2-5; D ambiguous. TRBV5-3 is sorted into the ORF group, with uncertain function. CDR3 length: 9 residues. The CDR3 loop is CVDQETQHF. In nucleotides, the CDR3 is TGTGTCGACCAAGAGACCCAGCACTTC.

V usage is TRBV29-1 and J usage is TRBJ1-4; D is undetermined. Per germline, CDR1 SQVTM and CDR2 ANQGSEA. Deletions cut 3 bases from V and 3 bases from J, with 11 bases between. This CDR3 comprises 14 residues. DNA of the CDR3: TGCAGCGTTGATGGTCCAGGTCCTAATGAAAAACTGTTTTTT. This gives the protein CSVDGPGPNEKLFF.

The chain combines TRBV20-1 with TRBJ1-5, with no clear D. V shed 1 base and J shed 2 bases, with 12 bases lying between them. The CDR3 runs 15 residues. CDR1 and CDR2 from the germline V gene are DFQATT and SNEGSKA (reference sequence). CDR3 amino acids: CSARVASGRNQPQHF. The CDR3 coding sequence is TGCAGTGCTAGAGTGGCGTCAGGCCGCAATCAGCCCCAGCATTTT.

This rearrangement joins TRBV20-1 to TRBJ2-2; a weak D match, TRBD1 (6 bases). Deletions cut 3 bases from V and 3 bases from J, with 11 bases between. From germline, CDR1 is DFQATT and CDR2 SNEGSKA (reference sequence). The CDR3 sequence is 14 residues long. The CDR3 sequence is CSASHGQHTGELFF. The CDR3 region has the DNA TGCAGTGCTAGTCATGGACAGCACACCGGGGAGCTGTTTTTT.

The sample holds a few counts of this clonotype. This CDR3 is CASSEGVNQPQHF. In DNA, the CDR3 is TGTGCCAGCAGTGAGGGGGTAAATCAGCCCCAGCATTTT. The chain joins TRBV27 to TRBJ1-5, with D maybe TRBD1 (6 bases). Germline loops: CDR1 MNHEY, CDR2 SMNVEV (reference sequence). There are 13 residues in the CDR3. Trimming shortened V by 5 bases and J by 4 bases, and 9 bases separated the two germline ends.

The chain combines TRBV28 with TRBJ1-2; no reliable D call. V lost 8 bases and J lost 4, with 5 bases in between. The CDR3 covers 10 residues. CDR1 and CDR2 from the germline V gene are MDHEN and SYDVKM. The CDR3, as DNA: TGTGCCAGCGGATCCTATGGCTACACCTTC. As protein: CASGSYGYTF.

CDR3 in DNA: TGCAGTGCGCATAATCTAGCGGGGGCCTCTGGGGCCAACGTCCTGACTTTC. Amino acid sequence: CSAHNLAGASGANVLTF. The chain couples TRBV20-1 to TRBJ2-6, with 10 bases that match TRBD2. J was trimmed by 0 bases and V by 6 bases; bases with no gene match: 8. Germline assignment: CDR1 DFQATT and CDR2 SNEGSKA (reference sequence). CDR3 length: 17 residues.

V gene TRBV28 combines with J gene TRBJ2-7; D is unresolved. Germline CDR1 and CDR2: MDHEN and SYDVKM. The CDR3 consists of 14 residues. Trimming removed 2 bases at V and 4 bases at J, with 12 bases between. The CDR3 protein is CASSLLQTLYEQYF. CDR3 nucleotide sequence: TGTGCCAGCAGTTTACTACAGACGCTTTACGAGCAGTACTTC.

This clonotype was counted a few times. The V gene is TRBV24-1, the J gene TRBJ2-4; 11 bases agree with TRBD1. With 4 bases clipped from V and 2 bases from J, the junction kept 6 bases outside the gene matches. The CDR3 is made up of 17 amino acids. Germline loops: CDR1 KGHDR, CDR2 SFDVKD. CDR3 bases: TGTGCCACCAGTGACTCCGGGACAGGGGGATCCAAAAACATTCAGTACTTC. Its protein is CATSDSGTGGSKNIQYF.

The DNA of the CDR3 is TGTGCCAGCAGCTACGGAACCGTTATTGGGTCACCCCTCCACTTT. Amino acid sequence: CASSYGTVIGSPLHF. The rearrangement joins TRBV7-2 to TRBJ1-6; D gene ambiguous. The V end was cut by 4 bases, the J end by 10 bases, with 17 bases between. Germline V gene data show CDR1 as SGHTA and CDR2 as FQGNSA. CDR3 length: 15 residues.

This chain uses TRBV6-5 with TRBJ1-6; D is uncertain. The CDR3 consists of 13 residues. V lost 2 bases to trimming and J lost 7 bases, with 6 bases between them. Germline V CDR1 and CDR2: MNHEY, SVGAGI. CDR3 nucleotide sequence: TGTGCCAGCAGTTACCAAGAAAATTCACCCCTCCACTTT. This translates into CASSYQENSPLHF.

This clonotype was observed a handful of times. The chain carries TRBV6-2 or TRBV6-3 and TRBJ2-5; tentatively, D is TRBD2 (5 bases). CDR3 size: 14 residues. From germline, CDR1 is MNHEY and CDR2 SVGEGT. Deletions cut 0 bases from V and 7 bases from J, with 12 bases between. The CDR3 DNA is TGTGCCAGCAGTTACTCGGTAGCAGGAGGGACCCAGTACTTC. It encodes CASSYSVAGGTQYF.

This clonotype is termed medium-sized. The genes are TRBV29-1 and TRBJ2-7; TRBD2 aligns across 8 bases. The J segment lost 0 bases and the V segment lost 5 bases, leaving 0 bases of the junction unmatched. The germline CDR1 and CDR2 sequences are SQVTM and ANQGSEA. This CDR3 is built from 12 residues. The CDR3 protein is CSVTSGSYEQYF. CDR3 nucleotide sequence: TGCAGCGTTACTAGCGGCTCCTACGAGCAGTACTTC.

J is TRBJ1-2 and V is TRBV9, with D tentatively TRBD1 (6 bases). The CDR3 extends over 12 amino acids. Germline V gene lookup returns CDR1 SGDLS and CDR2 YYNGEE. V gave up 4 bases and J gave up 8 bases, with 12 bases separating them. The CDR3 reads CASSSQGRGYTF. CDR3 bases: TGTGCCAGCAGCTCACAGGGACGGGGCTACACCTTC.

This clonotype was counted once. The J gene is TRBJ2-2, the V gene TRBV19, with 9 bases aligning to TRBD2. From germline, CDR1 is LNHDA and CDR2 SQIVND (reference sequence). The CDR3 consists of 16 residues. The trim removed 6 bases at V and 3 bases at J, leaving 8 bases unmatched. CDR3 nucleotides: TGTGCCAGTAGCCGCCAGCGGGAGGTTGACACCGGGGAGCTGTTTTTT. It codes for CASSRQREVDTGELFF.

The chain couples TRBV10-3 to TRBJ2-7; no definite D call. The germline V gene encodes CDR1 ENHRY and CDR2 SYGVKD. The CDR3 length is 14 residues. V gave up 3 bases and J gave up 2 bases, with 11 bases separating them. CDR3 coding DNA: TGTGCCATCAGTGATGGTCTGCCGGCCTACGAGCAGTACTTC. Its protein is CAISDGLPAYEQYF.